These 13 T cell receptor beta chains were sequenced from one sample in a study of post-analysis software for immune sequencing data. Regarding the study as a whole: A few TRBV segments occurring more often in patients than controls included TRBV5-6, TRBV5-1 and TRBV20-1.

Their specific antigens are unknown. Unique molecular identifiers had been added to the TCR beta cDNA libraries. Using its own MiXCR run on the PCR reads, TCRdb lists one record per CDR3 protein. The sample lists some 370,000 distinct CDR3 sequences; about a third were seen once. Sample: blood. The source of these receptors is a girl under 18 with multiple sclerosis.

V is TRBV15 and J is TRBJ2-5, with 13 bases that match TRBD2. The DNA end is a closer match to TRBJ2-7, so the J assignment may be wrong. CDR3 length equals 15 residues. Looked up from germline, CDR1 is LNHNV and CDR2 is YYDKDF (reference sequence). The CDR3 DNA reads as TGTGCCACCAGCGGCGGGACTAGCGGGGTGCGCGAGCAGTACTTC. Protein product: CATSGGTSGVREQYF.

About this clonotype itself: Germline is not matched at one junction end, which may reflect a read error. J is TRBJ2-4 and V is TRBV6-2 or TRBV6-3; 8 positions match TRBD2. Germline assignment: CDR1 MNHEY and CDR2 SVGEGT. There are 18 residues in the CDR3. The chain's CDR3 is CAGSYEVAGPLAKNIQYF. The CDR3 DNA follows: TGTGCCGGCAGTTACGAGGTAGCGGGGCCGCTAGCCAAAAACATTCAGTACTTC.

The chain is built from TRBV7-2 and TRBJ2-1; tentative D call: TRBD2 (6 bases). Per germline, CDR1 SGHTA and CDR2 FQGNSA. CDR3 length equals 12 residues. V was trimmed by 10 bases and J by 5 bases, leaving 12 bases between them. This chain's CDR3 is CATTTSHNEQFF. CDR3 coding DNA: TGTGCCACCACCACTAGCCACAATGAGCAGTTCTTC.

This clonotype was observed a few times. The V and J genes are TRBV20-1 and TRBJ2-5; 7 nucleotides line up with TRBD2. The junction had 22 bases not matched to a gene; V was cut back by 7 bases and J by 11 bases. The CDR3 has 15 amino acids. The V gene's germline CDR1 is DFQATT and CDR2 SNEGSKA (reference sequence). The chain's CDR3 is CSVSETGTILGEQYF. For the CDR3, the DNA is TGCAGTGTTTCCGAGACCGGGACTATATTGGGGGAGCAGTACTTC.

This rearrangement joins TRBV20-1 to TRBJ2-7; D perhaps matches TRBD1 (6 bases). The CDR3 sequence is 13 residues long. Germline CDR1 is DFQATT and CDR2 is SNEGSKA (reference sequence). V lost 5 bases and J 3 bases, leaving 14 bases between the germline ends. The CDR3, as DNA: TGCAGTGCTCCTCGTCAGGGGCACTACGAGCAGTACTTC. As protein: CSAPRQGHYEQYF.

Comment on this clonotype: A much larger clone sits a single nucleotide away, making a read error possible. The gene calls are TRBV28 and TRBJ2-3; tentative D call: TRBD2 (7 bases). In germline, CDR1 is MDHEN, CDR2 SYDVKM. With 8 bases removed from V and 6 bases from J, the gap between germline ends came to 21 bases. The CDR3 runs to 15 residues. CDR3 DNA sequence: TGTGCCAGCGGCTTAGGTGGGGGGGCTCGGGATACGCAGTATTTT. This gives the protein CASGLGGGARDTQYF. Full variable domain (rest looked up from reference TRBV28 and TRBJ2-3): DVKVTQSSRYLVKRTGEKVFLECVQDMDHENMFWYRQDPGLGLRLIYFSYDVKMKEKGDIPEGYSVSREKKERFSLILESASTNQTSMYLCASGLGGGARDTQYFGPGTRLTVL.

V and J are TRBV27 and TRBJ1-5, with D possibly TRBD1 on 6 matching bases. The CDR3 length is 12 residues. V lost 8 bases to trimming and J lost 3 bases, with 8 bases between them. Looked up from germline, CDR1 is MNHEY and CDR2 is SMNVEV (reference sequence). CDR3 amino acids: CASGQINQPQHF. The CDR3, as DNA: TGTGCCAGCGGACAGATCAATCAGCCCCAGCATTTT.

The CDR3 DNA reads TGTGCCAGCAGTCCCGACTTTCAGGGGGCGGAGCAGTACTTC. Translating gives CASSPDFQGAEQYF. V and J are TRBV27 and TRBJ2-7; TRBD1 aligns across 8 bases. V lost 5 bases, J lost 7 bases, and 10 bases stayed unmatched. The CDR3 has 14 amino acids. Germline-derived CDR1 and CDR2 are MNHEY and SMNVEV (reference sequence).

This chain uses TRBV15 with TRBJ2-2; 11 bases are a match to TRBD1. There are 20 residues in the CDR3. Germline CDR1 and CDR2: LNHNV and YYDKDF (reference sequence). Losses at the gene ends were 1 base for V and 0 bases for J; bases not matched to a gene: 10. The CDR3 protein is CATSRGDVRTGGANTGELFF. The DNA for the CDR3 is TGTGCCACCAGCAGAGGCGACGTGCGGACAGGGGGCGCGAACACCGGGGAGCTGTTTTTT.

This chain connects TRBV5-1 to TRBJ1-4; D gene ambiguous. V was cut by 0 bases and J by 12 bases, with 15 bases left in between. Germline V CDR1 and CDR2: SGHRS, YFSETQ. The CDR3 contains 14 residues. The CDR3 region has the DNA TGCGCCAGCAGCTTGGAGGGATATCCCGGTGAACTGTTTTTT. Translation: CASSLEGYPGELFF.

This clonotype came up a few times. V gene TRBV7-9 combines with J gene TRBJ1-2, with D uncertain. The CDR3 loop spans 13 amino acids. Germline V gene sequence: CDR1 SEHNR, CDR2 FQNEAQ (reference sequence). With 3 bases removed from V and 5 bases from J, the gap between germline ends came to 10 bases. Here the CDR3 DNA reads TGTGCCAGCAGCTTGGACGTTTCTTATGGCTACACCTTC. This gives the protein CASSLDVSYGYTF.

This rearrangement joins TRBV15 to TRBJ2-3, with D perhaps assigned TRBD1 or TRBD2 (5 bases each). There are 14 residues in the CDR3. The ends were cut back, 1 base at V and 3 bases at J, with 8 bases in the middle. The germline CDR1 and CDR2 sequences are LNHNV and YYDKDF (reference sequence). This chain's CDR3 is CATSRGDRTDTQYF. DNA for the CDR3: TGTGCCACCAGCAGAGGGGACCGGACAGATACGCAGTATTTT.

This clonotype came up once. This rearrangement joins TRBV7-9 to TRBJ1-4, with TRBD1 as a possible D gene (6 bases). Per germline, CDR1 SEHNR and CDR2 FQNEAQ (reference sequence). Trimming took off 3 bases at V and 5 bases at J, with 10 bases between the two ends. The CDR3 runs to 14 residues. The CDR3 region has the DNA TGTGCCAGCAGCTTCGGGGGCTTGAATGAAAAACTGTTTTTT. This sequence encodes CASSFGGLNEKLFF.